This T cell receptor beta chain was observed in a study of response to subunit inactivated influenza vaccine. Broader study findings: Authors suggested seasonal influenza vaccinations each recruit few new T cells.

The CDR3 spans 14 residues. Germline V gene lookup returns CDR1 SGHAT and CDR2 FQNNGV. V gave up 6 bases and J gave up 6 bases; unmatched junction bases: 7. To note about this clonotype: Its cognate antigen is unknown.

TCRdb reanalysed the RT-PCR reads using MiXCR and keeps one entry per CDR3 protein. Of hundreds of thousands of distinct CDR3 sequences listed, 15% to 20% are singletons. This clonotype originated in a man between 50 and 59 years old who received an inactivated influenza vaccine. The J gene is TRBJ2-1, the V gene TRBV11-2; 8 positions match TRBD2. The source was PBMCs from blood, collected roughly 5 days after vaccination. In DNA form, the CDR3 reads TGTGCCAGCAGGCCCTTAGCGGGGTTCAATGAGCAGTTCTTC. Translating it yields CASRPLAGFNEQFF.